A single T cell receptor (beta chain) is shown here with its context. Its specific antigen is unknown. Within one base of it there is no much larger clone, and no base qualities were kept. These data come from a study of cytomegalovirus exposure and HLA in healthy donors (TCRdb year 2017). Some background on the complete study: The roughly 670 repertoires of the first cohort and the 110 or so validation repertoires were produced on the same platform, according to a later analysis. The study combined high-throughput TCR immunosequencing, statistical association of individual TCRs with disease status, and machine learning to predict cytomegalovirus infection status. The study aimed to test whether cataloging public T cell receptors could reveal signatures of past pathogen exposure. A separate validation cohort of 100 to 150 different subjects was used in addition to the approximately 700-subject first cohort.

CDR1 is given as SGHKS and CDR2 as YYEKEE, both from the germline V gene (reference sequence). Unmatched junction bases come to 12, with V trimmed by 2 bases and J by 5 bases. The CDR3 measures 17 amino acids from cysteine to phenylalanine. The read is trimmed to its CDR3 DNA, 51 bases read in frame from base 1. Libraries were made using the immunoSEQ multiplex PCR assay. The study's own analysis went as follows. A statistical classification framework was built to diagnose cytomegalovirus status from the catalog of TCR beta chain sequences. The table comes from immuneACCESS by way of TCRdb, which keeps in-frame sequences with V and J called. Part of the clones is missing from these tables; in studies checked, under half for an unresolved V gene and the rest for unknown reasons. The V and J calls and the clone size are those of that table, but D and trimming were determined from the DNA. For this sample the table gives more than 95,000 clones, of which 94% were detected only once. The ten most abundant clones make up approximately 1.3% of the sample.

The donors belonged to the validation cohort of around 130 subjects, which was separate from the roughly 670-subject first cohort. Broader findings and caveats from the paper: Across donors, most TCR sequences were observed very rarely, whereas some public TCRs were present in many individuals. Of the cluster scores, 90% to 95% were above 0 in a later analysis, which found that TCRs clustered in the first cohort also tended to co-occur in the 120 validation repertoires. The classifier was reported to diagnose cytomegalovirus status with high specificity and sensitivity in both the original and validation cohorts. A few of the identified cytomegalovirus-associated TCR beta chains were confirmed in vitro to be specific for cytomegalovirus antigens. According to the authors, the approach could potentially be generalized to other disease states and immunological phenotypes. All 110 or so repertoires were used to score co-occurrence in the validation cohort in a later analysis, because that analysis had no HLA typing for the cohort. In the study, approximately 150 TCR beta chains were listed as associated with cytomegalovirus.

This sequence originates from a woman between 18 and 29 years old in good health and CMV-seronegative. The sample consisted of PBMCs. The chain uses TRBV5-5 and TRBJ1-1, with 10 bases matching TRBD1. At the DNA level, the sequence is TGTGCCAGCAGCTTTTCGGCAGCCGGGACAGGGGAGACTGAAGCTTTCTTT. This sequence encodes CASSFSAAGTGETEAFF.